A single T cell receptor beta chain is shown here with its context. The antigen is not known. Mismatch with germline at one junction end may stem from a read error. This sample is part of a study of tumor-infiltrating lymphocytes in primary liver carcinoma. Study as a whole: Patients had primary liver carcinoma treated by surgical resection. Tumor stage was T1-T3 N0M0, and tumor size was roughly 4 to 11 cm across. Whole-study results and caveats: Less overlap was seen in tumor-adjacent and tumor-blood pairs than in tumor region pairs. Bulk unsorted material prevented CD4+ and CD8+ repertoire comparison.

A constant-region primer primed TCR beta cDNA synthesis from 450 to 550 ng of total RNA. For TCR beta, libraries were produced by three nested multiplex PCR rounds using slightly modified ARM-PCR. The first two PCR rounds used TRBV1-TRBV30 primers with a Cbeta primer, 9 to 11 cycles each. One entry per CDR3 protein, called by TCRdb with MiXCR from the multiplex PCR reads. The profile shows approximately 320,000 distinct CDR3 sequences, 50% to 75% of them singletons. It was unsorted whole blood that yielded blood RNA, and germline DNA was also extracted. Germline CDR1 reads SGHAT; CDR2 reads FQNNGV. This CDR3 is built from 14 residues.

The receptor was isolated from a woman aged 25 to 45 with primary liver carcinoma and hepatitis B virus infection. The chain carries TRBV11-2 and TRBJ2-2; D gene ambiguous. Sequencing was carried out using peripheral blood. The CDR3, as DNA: TGTACCAGCAGCCACCGACTGAACACCGGAGAGCTGTTTTTT. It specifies CTSSHRLNTGELFF.